These 29 T cell receptor beta chains originate from one sample sequenced in a study of T cells expressing NK-cell markers. TCRdb reprocessed the 5' RACE reads, with one entry per CDR3 protein and no DNA. Here the sample table reports about 430,000 distinct CDR3 sequences. The source material was blood T cells: a sorted CD56 or NKG2C T cell subset, CD4+ or CD8+ T cells, or bulk PBMC T cells (not recorded which). The receptors derive from a woman aged 50 to 60 in good health.

V and J are TRBV4-1 and TRBJ2-1; TCRdb gives TRBD2 as the D gene, but with no DNA this cannot be confirmed. This CDR3 is 13 amino acids long. Germline CDR1 is MGHRA and CDR2 is YSYEKL. The CDR3 region is CASSRAQREHQFF.

The chain uses TRBV12-3 or TRBV12-4 and TRBJ2-1; lacking DNA, the TRBD2 call made by TCRdb goes unchecked. The CDR3 length is 20 residues. This CDR3 reads CASSLYRGLAGGPSYNEQFF.

The genes are TRBV27 and TRBJ2-2; the TCRdb call, TRBD2, lacks DNA for checking. CDR3 length equals 17 residues. The germline gives CDR1 MNHEY, CDR2 SMNVEV (reference sequence). The CDR3 sequence: CASSLRRSSENTGELFF.

The chain links TRBV12-3 or TRBV12-4 to TRBJ1-2. The CDR3 contains 14 residues. CDR3 region: CASSTLSGDHSYTF.

V and J are TRBV2 and TRBJ1-4; TCRdb's D call, TRBD1, is unchecked because there is no DNA. Germline V gene lookup returns CDR1 SNHLY and CDR2 FYNNEI. This CDR3 comprises 14 residues. The CDR3 loop is CASDWGGANEKLFF.

This chain uses TRBV27 with TRBJ2-3. Per the germline V gene, CDR1 is MNHEY and CDR2 is SMNVEV (reference sequence). The CDR3 totals 15 residues. This chain's CDR3 is CASSLAHNPTDTQYF.

The chain joins TRBV5-1 to TRBJ2-3; TCRdb calls TRBD1, which cannot be checked without DNA. The germline V gene encodes CDR1 SGHRS and CDR2 YFSETQ. CDR3 length: 14 residues. CDR3 in amino acids: CASSPGTTSDTQYF.

The gene calls are TRBV29-1 and TRBJ2-5; TCRdb returns TRBD1, unconfirmable since there is no DNA. CDR3 length equals 12 residues. The germline gives CDR1 SQVTM, CDR2 ANQGSEA. CDR3 amino acids: CSVTAPRETQYF.

The genes are TRBV5-1 and TRBJ1-1; TCRdb's assignment of TRBD1 cannot be checked, as there is no DNA. Germline CDR1 is SGHRS and CDR2 is YFSETQ. The CDR3 is 15 amino acids. CDR3: CASSAGQGMGTEAFF.

The chain recombines TRBV18 with TRBJ2-1; TCRdb returns TRBD1, unconfirmable since there is no DNA. Germline V CDR1 and CDR2: KGHSH, LQKENI. The CDR3 runs to 12 residues. The CDR3 here is CASSVTGIEQFF.

The V gene is TRBV20-1, the J gene TRBJ2-1; the D gene TCRdb calls, TRBD2, cannot be checked with no DNA. This CDR3 is built from 16 residues. The germline CDR1 and CDR2 sequences are DFQATT and SNEGSKA (reference sequence). CDR3 region: CSATTHGGTSDNEQFF.

The chain recombines TRBV25-1 with TRBJ2-3; TCRdb's D gene call, TRBD1, goes unchecked for lack of DNA. The CDR3 contains 14 residues. Germline CDR1 MGHDK, CDR2 SYGVNS. CDR3 sequence: CASGRWGSTDTQYF.

This chain links TRBV20-1 with TRBJ2-1; TCRdb names TRBD2, which stays unverified in the absence of DNA. The CDR3 totals 15 residues. Germline loops: CDR1 DFQATT, CDR2 SNEGSKA (reference sequence). The CDR3 reads CSANTGTSDYNEQFF.

This chain uses TRBV6-6 with TRBJ1-5; with no DNA, the TCRdb D assignment of TRBD1 cannot be verified. Germline CDR1 is MNHNY and CDR2 is SVGAGI (reference sequence). The length of the CDR3 is 15 residues. The CDR3 region is CASRGTGLGNQPQHF.

J is TRBJ2-6 and V is TRBV6-5; as DNA is missing, the TRBD1 call by TCRdb cannot be tested. CDR1 is MNHEY, CDR2 SVGAGI, per germline. The CDR3 loop spans 15 amino acids. Here the CDR3 reads CASRLTGAGANVLTF.

The chain links TRBV5-5 to TRBJ2-3; TCRdb's D call of TRBD1 is untestable without DNA. The germline gives CDR1 SGHKS, CDR2 YYEKEE (reference sequence). CDR3 size: 17 residues. The CDR3 reads CASSLIGTTTSTDTQYF.

This chain joins TRBV12-3 or TRBV12-4 and TRBJ2-5; TCRdb picks TRBD2, but there is no DNA to check that call. The length of the CDR3 is 14 residues. CDR3 region: CASSPETSGETQYF.

The rearrangement links TRBV9 to TRBJ2-3; without DNA, the TCRdb call of TRBD2 cannot be checked. In germline, CDR1 is SGDLS, CDR2 YYNGEE. This CDR3 is built from 15 residues. The CDR3 loop is CASSVGGRGADTQYF.

The chain couples TRBV5-1 to TRBJ2-5; TCRdb's D gene call, TRBD1, goes unchecked for lack of DNA. The CDR3 has 14 residues. CDR1 is SGHRS and CDR2 is YFSETQ in the germline V gene. The CDR3 loop is CASSLRTGSETQYF.

The chain has TRBV7-8 and TRBJ2-5; TCRdb's D call of TRBD2 is untestable without DNA. Germline V gene lookup returns CDR1 SGHVS and CDR2 FQNEAQ. The CDR3 sequence is 15 residues long. CDR3 loop: CASSPGTSGTETQYF.

This rearrangement joins TRBV11-2 to TRBJ1-3. This CDR3 region has 13 residues. Germline assignment: CDR1 SGHAT and CDR2 FQNNGV. CDR3 amino acids: CASSREAGNTIYF.

The chain combines TRBV5-5 with TRBJ2-7. Germline CDR1 reads SGHKS; CDR2 reads YYEKEE (reference sequence). This CDR3 is built from 13 residues. CDR3 region: CASSVDGFYEQYF.

CDR3 protein: CASLDRSSYEQYF. This chain uses TRBV6-6 with TRBJ2-7. In germline, CDR1 is MNHNY, CDR2 SVGAGI (reference sequence). This CDR3 spans 13 amino acids.

The chain is built from TRBV29-1 and TRBJ2-3. The CDR3 covers 12 residues. Germline V gives CDR1 SQVTM, CDR2 ANQGSEA. The CDR3 here is CSVEVLGDTQYF.

The chain has TRBV24-1 and TRBJ1-2; TCRdb gives TRBD1 as the D gene, but with no DNA this cannot be confirmed. The CDR3 is 15 amino acids. CDR1 and CDR2 (germline): KGHDR, SFDVKD. The CDR3 spells CATTQSGGGDYGYTF.

V gene TRBV6-4 combines with J gene TRBJ1-2; TCRdb reports TRBD1, a call that lacks DNA to check it against. The germline CDR1 and CDR2 sequences are MRHNA and SNTAGT. The CDR3 sequence is 15 residues long. CDR3 sequence reads: CASSDSKRAPYGYTF.

The V gene is TRBV2, the J gene TRBJ2-3. From germline, CDR1 is SNHLY and CDR2 FYNNEI. The CDR3 consists of 15 residues. The CDR3 spells CASSDLGSFRDTQYF.

V usage is TRBV7-9 and J usage is TRBJ1-2; TCRdb's D call, TRBD1, is unchecked because there is no DNA. The CDR3 spans 16 residues. The germline gives CDR1 SEHNR, CDR2 FQNEAQ (reference sequence). The CDR3 is CASSQGGAETNYGYTF.

The rearrangement links TRBV6-2 or TRBV6-3 to TRBJ1-2; TCRdb calls TRBD1, which cannot be checked without DNA. The CDR3 runs to 14 residues. From germline, CDR1 is MNHEY and CDR2 SVGEGT. The CDR3 loop is CASSGQGTGYGYTF.